The rows below give T cell receptor beta chains drawn from one sample of a study of blood T cell repertoires in COVID-19. Only in-frame clones appear in the TCRdb table, and some are missing; sequencing was by immunoSEQ multiplex PCR. The sample consists of under 100,000 clones, around 85% of them appearing once. Material: peripheral blood. The receptors were sampled from a woman between 70 and 85 years old with active or convalescent COVID-19. Each CDR3 is given with its conserved first and last residue.

J,V,CDR3
TRBJ1-1,TRBV7-9,CASSATGLVTEAFF
TRBJ2-7,TRBV3-1/TRBV3-2,CASSLRDRGPYEQYF
TRBJ1-2,TRBV20-1,CSAQRSYGYTF
TRBJ1-6,TRBV5-1,CASSQQGNNSPLHF
TRBJ1-1,TRBV25-1,CASRNSRQGGTEAFF
TRBJ2-5,TRBV2,CASSERRDGETQYF
TRBJ1-3,TRBV5-4,CASSLKGAYGNTIYF
TRBJ1-2,TRBV3-1/TRBV3-2,CASSRQGGAGSYTF
TRBJ1-1,TRBV5-6,CASSLVGQWNTEAFF
TRBJ1-6,TRBV27,CASSPPPGSPLHF
TRBJ2-7,TRBV4-3,CASSQDRREQYF
TRBJ1-6,TRBV6-5,CASSSRDRRNSPLHF
TRBJ1-1,TRBV2,CASRTDRTTEAFF
TRBJ2-3,TRBV7-9,CASSLPFGGTDTQYF
TRBJ1-5,TRBV7-2,CASSLDRSGNQPQHF
TRBJ2-5,TRBV5-1,CASSLDGTPETQYF
TRBJ1-2,TRBV6-1,CASSEIIRPGTGRIRNYGYTF
TRBJ2-1,TRBV7-7,CASSPSSLGSSTYNEQFF
TRBJ2-7,TRBV7-2,CASSRGGAGYYEQYF
TRBJ2-7,TRBV18,CASSPPERAKQYF
TRBJ1-2,TRBV11-2,CASSPRGYRGYTF
TRBJ2-1,TRBV5-1,CASNRAGDNEQFF
TRBJ2-1,TRBV7-9,CASRYALAGENEQFF
TRBJ1-6,TRBV5-5,CASSLEVTGESPLHF
TRBJ1-5,TRBV28,CASRGGGSVQPQHF
TRBJ2-5,TRBV29-1,CSVMATARETQYF
TRBJ1-4,TRBV27,CASSLSFGTGELFF
TRBJ1-2,TRBV7-9,CASSSRQGQEGYTF
TRBJ2-7,TRBV20-1,CSARDRAEQYF
TRBJ2-7,TRBV7-9,CASSLVDRGRSSYEQYF
TRBJ2-3,TRBV5-1,CASSPGQTTDTQYF
TRBJ2-4,TRBV5-6,CASTLRKIAKNIQYF
TRBJ1-2,TRBV6-1,CASSEGEGGYTF
TRBJ1-4,TRBV25-1,CASSDPGQGVSTNEKLFF
TRBJ1-1,TRBV27,CASTTGGAIDTEAFF